The 30 T cell receptor beta chains given below trace back to one sample, sequenced in a study of blood T cells in healthy people across ages. A second roughly 6 to 12 cycle PCR used barcoded and J-beta primers. MiXCR, applied by TCRdb to the 5' RACE reads, yields one record per CDR3 protein. The table includes about 730,000 distinct CDR3 sequences, roughly 44% detected once. What was sequenced was blood. These receptors came from a woman in her sixties or seventies in good health.

This clonotype was detected a few times. This chain uses TRBV5-1 with TRBJ2-3; 15 nucleotides align to TRBD2. CDR1 and CDR2 (germline): SGHRS, YFSETQ. The CDR3 is 17 residues long. V trimming: 4 bases; J trimming: 2 bases; junction bases outside the gene matches: 5. The CDR3 is CASSPGLAGGTTDTQYF. CDR3 DNA sequence: TGCGCCAGCAGCCCGGGACTAGCGGGGGGCACCACAGATACGCAGTATTTT.

This clonotype was observed many times. The CDR3 loop is CASSPHEQYF. CDR3 in DNA: TGTGCCAGCAGTCCCCACGAGCAGTACTTC. The V and J genes are TRBV27 and TRBJ2-7; D not resolved. This CDR3 region has 10 residues. CDR1 is MNHEY and CDR2 is SMNVEV in the germline V gene (reference sequence). With 5 bases removed from V and 5 bases from J, the gap between germline ends came to 4 bases.

The genes are TRBV7-3 and TRBJ2-7; tentative D call: TRBD2 (5 bases). The CDR3 runs 15 residues. CDR1 and CDR2 (germline): SGHTA, FQGTGA. V dropped 2 bases and J dropped 2 bases, with 13 bases sitting between them. The CDR3 DNA follows: TGTGCCAGCAGCTTAGGGCGTGGGGAGACCTACGAGCAGTACTTC. Its translation is CASSLGRGETYEQYF.

This clonotype was recorded many times. The V call is TRBV27, the J call TRBJ2-3, with D tentatively TRBD2 (5 bases). V was shortened by 0 bases and J by 1 base, with 5 bases between the two germline ends. Per the germline V gene, CDR1 is MNHEY and CDR2 is SMNVEV (reference sequence). This CDR3 contains 14 residues. The CDR3 spells CASSLSAGTDTQYF. The CDR3 DNA is TGTGCCAGCAGTTTATCAGCGGGCACAGATACGCAGTATTTT.

This clonotype was observed many times. The V gene is TRBV20-1, the J gene TRBJ2-5; 10 bases are a match to TRBD2. V was pared by 4 bases and J by 4 bases, with 6 bases of the junction left unmatched. This CDR3 contains 14 residues. The germline V gene has CDR1 DFQATT and CDR2 SNEGSKA (reference sequence). CDR3 sequence (DNA): TGCAGTGCTACTAGCGGGAGCGGCTCAGAGACCCAGTACTTC. It encodes CSATSGSGSETQYF.

In this sample, this clonotype turned up once. The genes are TRBV3-1 and TRBJ2-6; 8 bases match TRBD1. The length of the CDR3 is 17 residues. Germline loops: CDR1 LGHDT, CDR2 YNNKEL (reference sequence). Unmatched junction bases numbered 8, after V lost 4 bases and J lost 3 bases. The CDR3 here is CASSPRTGKDGANVLTF. The CDR3 DNA follows: TGTGCCAGCAGCCCCAGGACAGGGAAGGATGGGGCCAACGTCCTGACTTTC.

This clonotype was seen repeatedly, ten times or more. The DNA of the CDR3 is TGCAGCGTTGGGGAAGACAGGGCTCAGTTCTTC. It encodes CSVGEDRAQFF. J is TRBJ2-1 and V is TRBV29-1; 7 nucleotides align to TRBD1. J gave up 13 bases and V 4 bases, and 7 bases lay outside the gene matches. CDR3 length: 11 amino acids. From germline, CDR1 is SQVTM and CDR2 ANQGSEA.

This clonotype came up a few times. The chain links TRBV14 to TRBJ2-7; 10 bases are a match to TRBD2. This CDR3 has 16 residues. The V and J ends lost 2 bases and 3 bases, in that order; junction bases with no gene match: 7. Germline CDR1 is SGHDN and CDR2 is FVKESK. CDR3 protein: CASSQSHTSGVYEQYF. The CDR3 region has the DNA TGTGCCAGCAGCCAATCCCATACTAGCGGGGTCTACGAGCAGTACTTC.

The gene calls are TRBV7-2 and TRBJ2-7, with TRBD2 identical over 11 bases. V shed 4 bases and J 3 bases; nucleotides not matched to a gene: 14. This CDR3 is 18 amino acids long. The germline CDR1 and CDR2 sequences are SGHTA and FQGNSA. DNA for the CDR3: TGTGCCAGCAGCTCCCCCCGCTATAGCGGGGGGGAGAGCTACGAGCAGTACTTC. This encodes CASSSPRYSGGESYEQYF.

Only one count was recorded for this clonotype. The J gene is TRBJ1-2, the V gene TRBV9; tentatively, D is TRBD1 (5 bases). The CDR3 totals 14 residues. The ends were cut back, 0 bases at V and 8 bases at J, with 14 bases in the middle. Germline V lookup: CDR1 SGDLS, CDR2 YYNGEE. CDR3: CASSVEAGRGGYTF. The CDR3 coding sequence is TGTGCCAGCAGCGTAGAGGCAGGGAGGGGCGGCTACACCTTC.

The chain is built from TRBV27 and TRBJ1-5; D might be TRBD1 (5 bases). The CDR3 runs to 14 residues. V was cut by 3 bases and J by 6 bases, with 12 bases left in between. The germline CDR1 and CDR2 sequences are MNHEY and SMNVEV (reference sequence). Written as DNA, the CDR3 is TGTGCCAGCAGTTTTTCGGGGGGTGGTCAGCCCCAGCATTTT. This translates into CASSFSGGGQPQHF.

The chain couples TRBV5-1 to TRBJ2-7; 9 bases map to TRBD1. Germline trimming cut 6 bases from V and 4 bases from J; bases unmatched to any gene: 11. CDR3 length equals 15 residues. Germline loops: CDR1 SGHRS, CDR2 YFSETQ. The CDR3 DNA follows: TGCGCCAGCAACACTCTACAGGGGGCGCTTTACGAGCAGTACTTC. Translation: CASNTLQGALYEQYF.

This clonotype was observed a few times. V and J are TRBV28 and TRBJ2-7, with D maybe TRBD2 (6 bases). Trimming removed 2 bases from V and 0 bases from J, with 14 bases in between. The CDR3 has 16 residues. Germline V gene lookup returns CDR1 MDHEN and CDR2 SYDVKM. The CDR3 is CASSLGSGVGSYEQYF. DNA for the CDR3: TGTGCCAGCAGTTTAGGGTCGGGAGTGGGCTCCTACGAGCAGTACTTC.

The CDR3 DNA reads TGTGCCAGCAGCCCTGGGACAGGGAGGGGCGAGCAGTACTTC. Protein sequence: CASSPGTGRGEQYF. The rearrangement links TRBV3-1 to TRBJ2-7, with 9 positions matching TRBD1. The CDR3 sequence is 14 residues long. Per germline, CDR1 LGHDT and CDR2 YNNKEL (reference sequence). J was trimmed by 6 bases and V by 4 bases; bases with no gene match: 7.

The chain links TRBV7-2 to TRBJ2-5; 13 bases map to TRBD2. CDR1 SGHTA and CDR2 FQGNSA come from the germline V gene. With V trimmed by 4 bases and J by 7 bases, 15 bases remained unmatched. CDR3 length equals 18 residues. CDR3 bases: TGTGCCAGCAGCTCCAGGACTAGCGGGGGAACCCGACCAGGGACCCAGTACTTC. This translates into CASSSRTSGGTRPGTQYF.

The chain carries TRBV28 and TRBJ2-4; D might be TRBD1 (5 bases). V lost 6 bases and J 0 bases, leaving 12 bases between the germline ends. From germline, CDR1 is MDHEN and CDR2 SYDVKM. The CDR3 runs to 15 residues. The CDR3 DNA sequence: TGTGCCAGCAGGAGACAGATACTAGCCAAAAACATTCAGTACTTC. It encodes CASRRQILAKNIQYF. Full variable domain (outside the CDR3, taken from reference TRBV28 and TRBJ2-4): DVKVTQSSRYLVKRTGEKVFLECVQDMDHENMFWYRQDPGLGLRLIYFSYDVKMKEKGDIPEGYSVSREKKERFSLILESASTNQTSMYLCASRRQILAKNIQYFGAGTRLSVL.

This clonotype showed up just a few times. The chain links TRBV29-1 to TRBJ1-5; 8 bases line up with TRBD1. The V segment lost 7 bases and the J segment 0 bases; nucleotides outside the gene matches: 5. Per germline, CDR1 SQVTM and CDR2 ANQGSEA. The CDR3 runs 14 residues. CDR3 protein: CSAWTGYSNQPQHF. Written as DNA, the CDR3 is TGCAGCGCGTGGACAGGGTATAGCAATCAGCCCCAGCATTTT.

This clonotype was counted a few times. The chain uses TRBV2 and TRBJ2-2; D gene uncertain. Germline V CDR1 and CDR2: SNHLY, FYNNEI. Trimming took 6 bases from V and 0 from J, leaving 11 bases between them. The CDR3 covers 15 residues. CDR3 DNA sequence: TGTGCCAGCAGAGGCCTATTCCCGAACACCGGGGAGCTGTTTTTT. Protein: CASRGLFPNTGELFF.

As concerns this clonotype: A much more abundant neighbour one base away suggests this may be a read error. This rearrangement joins TRBV2 to TRBJ2-1, with a tentative D call TRBD2 (6 bases). This CDR3 contains 13 residues. The V gene lost 6 bases and the J gene lost 5 bases, with 11 bases spanning the gap. Germline CDR1 SNHLY, CDR2 FYNNEI. CDR3 sequence: CASRSDYDNEQFF. For the CDR3, the DNA is TGTGCCAGCAGGTCGGACTACGACAATGAGCAGTTCTTC.

The chain couples TRBV12-3 or TRBV12-4 to TRBJ1-6, with TRBD1 as a possible D gene (5 bases). V was shortened by 2 bases and J by 10 bases, with 18 bases between the two germline ends. CDR3 length: 16 amino acids. CDR3 DNA sequence: TGTGCCAGCAGTTTATACGGGGACCTCGCCCACTCACCCCTCCACTTT. Residues: CASSLYGDLAHSPLHF.

This clonotype was observed many times. The CDR3 sequence: CASSRQGMRNEQYF. The CDR3 DNA is TGTGCCAGCAGTAGACAGGGTATGAGAAACGAGCAGTACTTC. V usage is TRBV27 and J usage is TRBJ2-7; 7 nucleotides match TRBD1. The CDR3 has 14 residues. Trimming cost V 5 bases and J 5 bases; bases outside gene matches: 9. CDR1 is MNHEY and CDR2 is SMNVEV in the germline V gene (reference sequence).

The gene calls are TRBV4-1 and TRBJ1-4; no definite D call. Deletions cut 1 base from V and 12 bases from J, with 18 bases between. Germline lookup yields CDR1 MGHRA and CDR2 YSYEKL. This CDR3 has 15 residues. DNA of the CDR3: TGCGCCAGCAGCCAAGGCGGACTACCGGTAGGCGAACTGTTTTTT. It yields the protein CASSQGGLPVGELFF.

This clonotype showed up just a few times. The J gene is TRBJ2-7, the V gene TRBV3-1; 11 nucleotides agree with TRBD2. The CDR3 spans 15 residues. Trimming removed 4 bases from V and 4 bases from J; junction bases left unmatched: 6. The germline V gene encodes CDR1 LGHDT and CDR2 YNNKEL (reference sequence). CDR3 nucleotides: TGTGCCAGCAGCCTAACCGGGACTAGCGGTTACGAGCAGTACTTC. Encoded protein: CASSLTGTSGYEQYF.

V gene TRBV29-1 combines with J gene TRBJ2-1; tentatively, D is TRBD1 or TRBD2 (5 bases each). The V end lost 5 bases, the J end lost 3 bases, and 14 bases lay between the germline ends. Germline CDR1 SQVTM, CDR2 ANQGSEA. The CDR3 is 14 amino acids. The CDR3 here is CSVYSGRGYNEQFF. CDR3 sequence (DNA): TGCAGCGTTTACTCGGGACGGGGCTACAATGAGCAGTTCTTC.

In this sample, this clonotype turned up many times. The CDR3 here is CATSRTGGGEQFF. CDR3 coding DNA: TGTGCCACCAGCAGGACAGGGGGTGGGGAGCAGTTCTTC. The V gene is TRBV15, the J gene TRBJ2-1; TRBD1 matches at 9 bases. This CDR3 is 13 amino acids long. Per the germline V gene, CDR1 is LNHNV and CDR2 is YYDKDF (reference sequence). J was trimmed by 10 bases and V by 3 bases; bases with no gene match: 4.

This clonotype has a handful of counts. The chain is built from TRBV20-1 and TRBJ2-1, with 8 nucleotides matching TRBD1. Losses at the gene ends were 6 bases for V and 6 bases for J; bases not matched to a gene: 7. CDR1 DFQATT and CDR2 SNEGSKA come from the germline V gene (reference sequence). The CDR3 length is 13 residues. CDR3 DNA: TGCAGTGCCGCCGGACAGGGAGGCAATGAGCAGTTCTTC. Amino acid sequence: CSAAGQGGNEQFF.

The gene calls are TRBV7-2 and TRBJ2-3; TRBD2 agrees at 14 bases. This CDR3 has 16 amino acids. J lost 5 bases, V lost 6 bases, and 7 bases had no gene match. CDR1 SGHTA and CDR2 FQGNSA come from the germline V gene. Written as DNA, the CDR3 is TGTGCCAGCAGTTCACGACTAGCGGGGGGGGTAGATACGCAGTATTTT. Encoded protein: CASSSRLAGGVDTQYF.

This chain uses TRBV20-1 with TRBJ2-5; D may be TRBD1 (6 bases). Per the germline V gene, CDR1 is DFQATT and CDR2 is SNEGSKA (reference sequence). V was clipped by 2 bases and J by 3 bases, with 10 bases between them. The CDR3 contains 13 residues. The chain's CDR3 is CSARKGVEETQYF. The CDR3 coding sequence is TGCAGTGCTAGAAAGGGGGTTGAAGAGACCCAGTACTTC.

The rearrangement uses TRBV7-9 and TRBJ1-5, with D hard to call. Germline V CDR1 and CDR2: SEHNR, FQNEAQ (reference sequence). The V and J ends lost 1 base and 9 bases respectively, with 13 bases between them. This CDR3 has 14 amino acids. CDR3 in DNA: TGTGCCAGCAGCTTAGGGACGGAGAACCGGCCCCAGCATTTT. Its translation is CASSLGTENRPQHF.

This clonotype has more than one count but fewer than ten. The rearrangement links TRBV6-5 to TRBJ2-1; 10 positions agree with TRBD2. Germline V gene data show CDR1 as MNHEY and CDR2 as SVGAGI. This CDR3 has 15 residues. The V gene end was trimmed by 4 bases and the J gene end by 10 bases; junction bases not matched to a gene: 10. The CDR3 loop reads CASSSVAGGPGEQFF. The CDR3 coding sequence is TGTGCCAGCAGTTCGGTAGCGGGAGGTCCCGGGGAGCAGTTCTTC.